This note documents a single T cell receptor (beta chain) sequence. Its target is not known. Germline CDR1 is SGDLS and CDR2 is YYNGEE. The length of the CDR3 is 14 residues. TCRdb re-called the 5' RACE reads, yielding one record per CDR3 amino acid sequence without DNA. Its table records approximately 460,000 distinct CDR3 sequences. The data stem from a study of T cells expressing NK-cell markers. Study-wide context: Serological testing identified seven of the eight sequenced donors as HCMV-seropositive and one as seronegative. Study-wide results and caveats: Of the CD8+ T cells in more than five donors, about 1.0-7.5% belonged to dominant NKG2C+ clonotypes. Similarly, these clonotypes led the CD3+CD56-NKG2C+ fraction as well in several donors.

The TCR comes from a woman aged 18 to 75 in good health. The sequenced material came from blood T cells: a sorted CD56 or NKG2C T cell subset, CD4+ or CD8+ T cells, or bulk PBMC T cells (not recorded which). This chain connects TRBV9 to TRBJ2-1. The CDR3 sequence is CASSVGKTYNEQFF. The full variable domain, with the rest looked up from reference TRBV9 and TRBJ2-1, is DSGVTQTPKHLITATGQRVTLRCSPRSGDLSVYWYQQSLDQGLQFLIQYYNGEERAKGNILERFSAQQFPDLHSELNLSSLELGDSALYFCASSVGKTYNEQFFGPGTRLTVL.